Each of the 21 T cell receptor beta chains below was sequenced from the same sample in a study of OX40 agonist ivuxolimab in advanced cancers. Method: immunoSEQ multiplex PCR; TCRdb's copy keeps in-frame clones and lacks some. The sample has some 75,000 clones, less than 90% seen once. The sequencing here drew on CD4+ or CD8+ T cells sorted from blood, taken in a trial of the OX40 agonist ivuxolimab. Source of these receptors: an adult with an advanced solid tumor such as melanoma, head and neck, liver or kidney cancer.

This clone was counted a single time. V usage is TRBV7-8 and J usage is TRBJ2-3, with D possibly matching TRBD2 (6 bases). This CDR3 is built from 14 residues. Germline V gene lookup returns CDR1 SGHVS and CDR2 FQNEAQ. Trimming left V 0 bases short and J 3 bases short, with 7 bases between. The CDR3: CASSLARGTDTQYF. DNA for the CDR3: TGTGCCAGCAGCTTAGCGCGGGGAACAGATACGCAGTATTTT.

The V call is TRBV7-2, the J call TRBJ2-1; TRBD2 matches 8 bases. The CDR3 spans 14 residues. The ends lost 5 bases at V and 2 bases at J; junction bases unmatched: 2. Germline CDR1 SGHTA, CDR2 FQGNSA. This chain's CDR3 is CASSPGLAYNEQFF. The CDR3, as DNA: TGTGCCAGCAGCCCGGGACTAGCCTACAATGAGCAGTTCTTC.

The chain joins TRBV6-5 to TRBJ1-1; 7 nucleotides align to TRBD1. Germline CDR1 MNHEY, CDR2 SVGAGI. The V segment lost 0 bases and the J segment 10 bases; nucleotides outside the gene matches: 8. CDR3 length: 14 amino acids. CDR3 in amino acids: CASSYSTGLVSAFF. The CDR3 bases are TGTGCCAGCAGTTACTCGACAGGGTTGGTGTCAGCTTTCTTT.

The chain carries TRBV21-1 and TRBJ2-3; the table's D call, TRBD1, has no DNA check behind it. TRBV21-1 is a recognized pseudogene. The CDR3 loop spans 19 amino acids. This chain's CDR3 is CASSDLDGTGEFSTDTQYF. CDR3 coding DNA: TGTGCCAGCAGCGATCTGGACGGGACAGGAGAATTTAGCACAGATACGCAGTATTTT.

There are many counts of this clone. This chain uses TRBV9 with TRBJ2-5, with D uncertain. The V gene's germline CDR1 is SGDLS and CDR2 YYNGEE. The V end was cut by 0 bases, the J end by 2 bases, with 8 bases between. This CDR3 is built from 14 residues. CDR3 in amino acids: CASSVEPVQETQYF. In DNA form, the CDR3 reads TGTGCCAGCAGCGTAGAACCCGTACAAGAGACCCAGTACTTC.

V and J are TRBV27 and TRBJ2-7; D perhaps matches TRBD2 (6 bases). The V gene's germline CDR1 is MNHEY and CDR2 SMNVEV (reference sequence). The CDR3 is made up of 14 amino acids. The V end was cut by 2 bases, the J end by 3 bases, with 11 bases between. CDR3 loop: CASSLSPAGYEQYF. The DNA of the CDR3 is TGTGCCAGCAGTTTAAGCCCAGCGGGCTACGAGCAGTACTTC.

J is TRBJ2-5 and V is TRBV4-2; 10 bases agree with TRBD2. Germline V gene lookup returns CDR1 LGHNA and CDR2 YNFKEQ. This CDR3 has 16 residues. The V gene end was trimmed by 0 bases and the J gene end by 6 bases; junction bases not matched to a gene: 7. The chain's CDR3 is CASSQEGTSVPQTQYF. CDR3 bases: TGTGCCAGCAGCCAAGAAGGGACTAGCGTCCCTCAGACCCAGTACTTC.

This chain uses TRBV27 with TRBJ2-6, with D perhaps TRBD2 (5 bases). This CDR3 has 17 residues. V was cut by 6 bases and J by 0 bases, with 15 bases left in between. Germline V CDR1 and CDR2: MNHEY, SMNVEV (reference sequence). CDR3 region: CASSPTRDSSGANVLTF. The CDR3 DNA follows: TGTGCCAGCAGCCCAACGAGGGATAGCTCTGGGGCCAACGTCCTGACTTTC.

V and J are TRBV2 and TRBJ2-1; 13 nucleotides match TRBD2. Per the germline V gene, CDR1 is SNHLY and CDR2 is FYNNEI. CDR3 length: 14 residues. V lost 11 bases and J lost 8; bases outside the gene matches: 9. The CDR3 sequence is CASGWTSGSDEQFF. CDR3 bases: TGTGCCTCCGGCTGGACTAGCGGGAGCGATGAGCAGTTCTTC.

The J gene is TRBJ1-4, the V gene TRBV18; D is unresolved. The CDR3 consists of 15 residues. Germline V gene lookup returns CDR1 KGHSH and CDR2 LQKENI. Trimming pared 1 base from V and 5 bases from J, leaving 11 bases between. The CDR3, as DNA: TGTGCCAGCTCACCACGAGGTCTAGGGAATGAAAAACTGTTTTTT. Amino acids: CASSPRGLGNEKLFF.

This clone was seen just once. The chain employs TRBV7-9 and TRBJ1-1; D is unclear. The CDR3 has 15 amino acids. Trimming cost V 0 bases and J 5 bases, with 13 bases left between them. Germline values: CDR1 SEHNR, CDR2 FQNEAQ (reference sequence). The CDR3: CASSLASGIPTEAFF. The CDR3 bases are TGTGCCAGCAGCTTAGCTTCCGGGATTCCGACTGAAGCTTTCTTT.

This chain uses TRBV7-8 with TRBJ1-4; D not resolved. V lost 2 bases and J 8 bases, leaving 3 bases between the germline ends. Germline CDR1 SGHVS, CDR2 FQNEAQ. The CDR3 loop spans 11 amino acids. CDR3 sequence reads: CASSLSEKLFF. CDR3 coding DNA: TGTGCCAGCAGCTTAAGCGAAAAACTGTTTTTT.

The V call is TRBV4-3, the J call TRBJ2-7; 11 positions agree with TRBD2. V was pared by 0 bases and J by 0 bases, with 7 bases of the junction left unmatched. This CDR3 spans 18 amino acids. CDR1 LGHNA and CDR2 YSLEER come from the germline V gene. The chain's CDR3 is CASSQDFPSGRSSYEQYF. CDR3 nucleotide sequence: TGCGCCAGCAGCCAAGATTTCCCTAGCGGGAGGAGCTCCTACGAGCAGTACTTC.

The chain carries TRBV27 and TRBJ1-6, with D unclear. The CDR3 has 16 amino acids. V was cut by 6 bases and J by 1 base, with 13 bases left in between. Germline V CDR1 and CDR2: MNHEY, SMNVEV (reference sequence). In DNA form, the CDR3 reads TGTGCCAGCAGGAACGTGAAAGGGTCCTATAATTCACCCCTCCACTTT. Its translation: CASRNVKGSYNSPLHF.

V gene TRBV30 combines with J gene TRBJ1-1; D uncertain. The germline V gene encodes CDR1 GTSNPN and CDR2 SVGIG (reference sequence). Trimming pared 2 bases from V and 0 bases from J, leaving 10 bases between. This CDR3 has 14 residues. The CDR3 DNA reads TGTGCCTGGAGTCTGACCGCCATGAACACTGAAGCTTTCTTT. This encodes CAWSLTAMNTEAFF.

This clone is a singleton in its sample. An end of the junction differs from the germline gene, which may be a read error. The rearrangement links TRBV5-4 to TRBJ1-1, with 8 bases identical to TRBD1. The CDR3 consists of 12 residues. The germline CDR1 and CDR2 sequences are SGHNT and YYREEE (reference sequence). CDR3 protein: CASSPGGADAFF. CDR3 nucleotide sequence: TGTGCCAGCAGCCCAGGGGGCGCTGATGCTTTCTTT.

This sequence joins TRBV9 and TRBJ2-1, with 8 nucleotides matching TRBD2. Germline CDR1 and CDR2: SGDLS and YYNGEE. The CDR3 covers 15 residues. The junction had 4 bases not matched to a gene; V was cut back by 0 bases and J by 5 bases. Here the CDR3 reads CASSVGQREHNEQFF. In DNA, the CDR3 is TGTGCCAGCAGCGTAGGACAGCGGGAGCACAATGAGCAGTTCTTC.

Of note for this clone: A much larger clone differs by one base, so this may be a read error. The V gene is TRBV6-6, the J gene TRBJ2-7; 11 positions agree with TRBD2. Germline V gives CDR1 MNHNY, CDR2 SVGAGI (reference sequence). The CDR3 is made up of 16 amino acids. The DNA of the CDR3 is TGTACCAGCAGTTCAAATTTAGCGGGAGGGAACTACGAGCAGTACTTC. Its translation: CTSSSNLAGGNYEQYF.

The V call is TRBV19, the J call TRBJ1-5; tentative D call: TRBD1 (5 bases). V shed 3 bases and J shed 5 bases, with 11 bases lying between them. The germline V gene has CDR1 LNHDA and CDR2 SQIVND (reference sequence). The CDR3 contains 14 residues. The DNA for the CDR3 is TGTGCCAGTAGTATCAGGGTGGGCGATCAGCCCCAGCATTTT. It codes for CASSIRVGDQPQHF.

The V gene is TRBV7-2, the J gene TRBJ2-3; TRBD2 matches at 10 bases. V gave up 3 bases and J gave up 6 bases; unmatched junction bases: 9. Germline values: CDR1 SGHTA, CDR2 FQGNSA. This CDR3 contains 16 residues. CDR3 region: CASSFQIAGGWDTQYF. CDR3 sequence (DNA): TGTGCCAGCAGCTTTCAAATAGCGGGGGGATGGGATACGCAGTATTTT.

V usage is TRBV7-2 and J usage is TRBJ2-7; 7 bases match TRBD1. Germline CDR1 and CDR2: SGHTA and FQGNSA. Losses at the gene ends were 3 bases for V and 2 bases for J; bases not matched to a gene: 4. The CDR3 runs to 14 residues. The CDR3 bases are TGTGCCAGCAGCTTGGGACAGATGACCTACGAGCAGTACTTC. This translates into CASSLGQMTYEQYF.